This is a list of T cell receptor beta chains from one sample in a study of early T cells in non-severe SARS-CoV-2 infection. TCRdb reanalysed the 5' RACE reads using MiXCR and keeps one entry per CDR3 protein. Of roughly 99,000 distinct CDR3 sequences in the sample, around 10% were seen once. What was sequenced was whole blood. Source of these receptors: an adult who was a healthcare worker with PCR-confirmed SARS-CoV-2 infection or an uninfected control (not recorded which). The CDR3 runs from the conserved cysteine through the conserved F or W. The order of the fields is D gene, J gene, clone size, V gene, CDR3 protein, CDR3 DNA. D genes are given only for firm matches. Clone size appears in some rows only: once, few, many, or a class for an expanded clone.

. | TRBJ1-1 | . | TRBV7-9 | CASSLVGEEAFF | TGTGCCAGCAGCTTAGTTGGGGAAGAAGCTTTCTTT
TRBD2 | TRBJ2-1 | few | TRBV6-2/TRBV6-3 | CASEGREGGYNEQFF | TGTGCCAGCGAGGGACGGGAGGGGGGTTACAATGAGCAGTTCTTC
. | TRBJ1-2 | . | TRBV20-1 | CSARTHGYTF | TGCAGTGCTAGAACCCATGGCTACACCTTC
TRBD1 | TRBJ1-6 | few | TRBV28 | CASSPNRGPLHF | TGTGCCAGCAGTCCTAACAGGGGTCCCCTCCACTTT
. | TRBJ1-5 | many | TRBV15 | CATSTYTGGSNQPQHF | TGTGCCACCAGCACCTATACCGGGGGTAGCAATCAGCCCCAGCATTTT
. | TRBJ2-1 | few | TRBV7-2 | CASSPGVSHNEQFF | TGTGCCAGCAGCCCCGGCGTTTCCCACAATGAGCAGTTCTTC
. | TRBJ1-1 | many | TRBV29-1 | CSVGLDTEAFF | TGCAGCGTTGGACTCGACACTGAAGCTTTCTTT
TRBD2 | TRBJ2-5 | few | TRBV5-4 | CASSLSGGVQETQYF | TGTGCCAGCAGCTTGTCCGGGGGGGTTCAAGAGACCCAGTACTTC
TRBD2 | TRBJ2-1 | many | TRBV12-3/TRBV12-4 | CASSSGKEQFF | TGTGCCAGTTCTAGCGGCAAGGAGCAGTTCTTC
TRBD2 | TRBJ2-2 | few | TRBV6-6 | CASSEEREGTGELFF | TGTGCCAGCAGCGAGGAGCGGGAGGGCACCGGGGAGCTGTTTTTT
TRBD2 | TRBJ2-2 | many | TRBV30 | CASWTGTSGFGELFF | TGTGCCTCGTGGACCGGGACTAGCGGTTTCGGGGAGCTGTTTTTT
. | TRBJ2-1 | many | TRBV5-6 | CASQPGSSYNEQFF | TGTGCCAGCCAGCCCGGAAGCTCCTACAATGAGCAGTTCTTC
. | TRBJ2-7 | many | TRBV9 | CASSVGGQGSYEQYF | TGTGCCAGCAGCGTCGGCGGGCAGGGGTCCTACGAGCAGTACTTC
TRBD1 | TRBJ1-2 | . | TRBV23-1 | CASWKTGGNYGYTF | TGCGCCAGCTGGAAGACAGGGGGAAACTATGGCTACACCTTC
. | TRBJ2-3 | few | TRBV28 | CASRRQVDTQYF | TGTGCCAGCAGGAGGCAAGTAGATACGCAGTATTTT
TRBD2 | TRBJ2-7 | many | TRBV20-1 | CSAGLAGAYEQYF | TGCAGTGCTGGACTAGCGGGAGCCTACGAGCAGTACTTC
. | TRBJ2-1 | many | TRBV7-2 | CASSFGGSSYNEQFF | TGTGCCAGCAGCTTTGGAGGTAGCTCCTACAATGAGCAGTTCTTC
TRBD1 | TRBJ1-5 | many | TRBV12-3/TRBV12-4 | CASSAGTGYQPQHF | TGTGCCAGCAGCGCCGGGACAGGGTATCAGCCCCAGCATTTT